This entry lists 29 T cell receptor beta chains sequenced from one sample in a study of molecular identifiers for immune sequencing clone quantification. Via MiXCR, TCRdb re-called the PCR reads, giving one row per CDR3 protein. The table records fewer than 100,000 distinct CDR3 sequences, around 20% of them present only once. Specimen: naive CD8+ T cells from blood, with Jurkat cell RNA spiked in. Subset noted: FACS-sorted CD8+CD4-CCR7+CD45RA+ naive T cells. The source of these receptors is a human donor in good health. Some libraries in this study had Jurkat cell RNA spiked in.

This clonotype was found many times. DNA of the CDR3: TGTGCCAGCAGTTTAGCATTGGGAGATACGCAGTATTTT. This gives the protein CASSLALGDTQYF. V is TRBV28 and J is TRBJ2-3; D uncertain. V was trimmed by 2 bases and J by 5 bases, leaving 8 bases between them. In germline, CDR1 is MDHEN, CDR2 SYDVKM. The CDR3 runs to 13 residues.

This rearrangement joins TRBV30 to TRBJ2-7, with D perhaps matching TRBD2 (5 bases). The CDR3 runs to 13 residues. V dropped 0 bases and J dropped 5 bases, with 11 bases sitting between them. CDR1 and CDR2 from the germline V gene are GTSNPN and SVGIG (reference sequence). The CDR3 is CAWSVLGYDEQYF. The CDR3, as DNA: TGTGCCTGGAGTGTACTAGGGTATGACGAGCAGTACTTC.

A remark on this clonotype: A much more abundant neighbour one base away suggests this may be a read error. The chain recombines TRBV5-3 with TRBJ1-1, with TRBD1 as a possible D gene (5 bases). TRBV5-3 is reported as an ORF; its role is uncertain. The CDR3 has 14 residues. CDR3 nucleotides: TGTGCCAGCAGCATGGAGGGTTGGGGCACTGAAGCTTACTTT. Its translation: CASSMEGWGTEAYF.

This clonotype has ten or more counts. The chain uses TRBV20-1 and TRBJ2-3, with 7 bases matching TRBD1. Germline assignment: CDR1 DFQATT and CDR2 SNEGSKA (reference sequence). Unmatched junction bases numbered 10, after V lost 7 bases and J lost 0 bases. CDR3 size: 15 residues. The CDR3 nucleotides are TGCAGTGACAGGGACAGTCGAGCTAGCACAGATACGCAGTATTTT. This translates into CSDRDSRASTDTQYF.

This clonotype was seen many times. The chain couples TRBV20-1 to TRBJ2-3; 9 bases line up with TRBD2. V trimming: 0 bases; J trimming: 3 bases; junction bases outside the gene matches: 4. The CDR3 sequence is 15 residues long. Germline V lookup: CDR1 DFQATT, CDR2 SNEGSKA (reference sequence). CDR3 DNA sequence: TGCAGTGCTAGAGATCAGACTAGCGGAACAGATACGCAGTATTTT. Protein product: CSARDQTSGTDTQYF.

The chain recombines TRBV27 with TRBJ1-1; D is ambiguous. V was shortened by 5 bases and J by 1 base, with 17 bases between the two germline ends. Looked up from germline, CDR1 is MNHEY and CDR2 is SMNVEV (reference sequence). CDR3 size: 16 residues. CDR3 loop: CASSLTTPTTNTEAFF. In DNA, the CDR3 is TGTGCCAGCAGTCTGACAACGCCAACAACGAACACTGAAGCTTTCTTT.

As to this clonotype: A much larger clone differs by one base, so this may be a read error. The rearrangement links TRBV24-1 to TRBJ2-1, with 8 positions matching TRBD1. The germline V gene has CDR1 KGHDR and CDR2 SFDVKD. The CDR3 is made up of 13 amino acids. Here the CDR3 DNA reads TGTGCCACCAGTGATTTGCAGGGGGCTGAGCGGTTCTTC. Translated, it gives CATSDLQGAERFF.

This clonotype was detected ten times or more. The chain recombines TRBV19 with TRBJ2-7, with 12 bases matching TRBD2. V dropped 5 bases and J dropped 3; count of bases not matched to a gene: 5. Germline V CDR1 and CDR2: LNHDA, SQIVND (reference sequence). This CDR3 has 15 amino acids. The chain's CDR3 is CASSAQTSGSYEQYF. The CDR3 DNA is TGTGCCAGTAGTGCCCAGACTAGCGGGAGCTACGAGCAGTACTTC.

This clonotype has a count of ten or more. The chain's CDR3 is CAWSAGGATEAFF. For the CDR3, the DNA is TGTGCCTGGAGTGCAGGGGGCGCGACTGAAGCTTTCTTT. The J gene is TRBJ1-1, the V gene TRBV30; 8 nucleotides match TRBD1. Per germline, CDR1 GTSNPN and CDR2 SVGIG (reference sequence). The CDR3 has 13 residues. V shed 1 base, J shed 5 bases, and the junction held 3 bases outside the gene matches. The variable domain in full, completed from reference TRBV30 and TRBJ1-1, reads SQTIHQWPATLVQPVGSPLSLECTVEGTSNPNLYWYRQAAGRGLQLLFYSVGIGQISSEVPQNLSASRPQDRQFILSSKKLLLSDSGFYLCAWSAGGATEAFFGQGTRLTVV.

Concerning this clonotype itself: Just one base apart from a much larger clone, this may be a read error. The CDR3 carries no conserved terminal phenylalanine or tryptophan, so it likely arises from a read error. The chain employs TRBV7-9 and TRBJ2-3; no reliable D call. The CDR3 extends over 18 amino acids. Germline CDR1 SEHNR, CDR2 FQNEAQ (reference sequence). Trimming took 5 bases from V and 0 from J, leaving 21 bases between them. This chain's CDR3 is CASSPSRYGGMSTDTQYS. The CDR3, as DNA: TGTGCCAGCAGCCCCTCGCGATATGGTGGCATGAGCACAGATACGCAGTATTCT.

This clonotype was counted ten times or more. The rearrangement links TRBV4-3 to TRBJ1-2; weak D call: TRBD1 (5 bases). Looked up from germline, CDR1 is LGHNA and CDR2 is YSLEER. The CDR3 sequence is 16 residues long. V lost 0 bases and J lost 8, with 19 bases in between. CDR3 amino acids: CASSQDLTRGAEGYTF. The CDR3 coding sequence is TGCGCCAGCAGCCAAGATCTAACCCGGGGCGCGGAGGGCTACACCTTC.

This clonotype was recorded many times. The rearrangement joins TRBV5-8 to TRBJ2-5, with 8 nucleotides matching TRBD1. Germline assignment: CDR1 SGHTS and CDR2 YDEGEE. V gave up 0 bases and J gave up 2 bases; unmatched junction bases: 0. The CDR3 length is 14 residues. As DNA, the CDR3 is TGTGCCAGCAGCTTGGGGACAGGGCAAGAGACCCAGTACTTC. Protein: CASSLGTGQETQYF.

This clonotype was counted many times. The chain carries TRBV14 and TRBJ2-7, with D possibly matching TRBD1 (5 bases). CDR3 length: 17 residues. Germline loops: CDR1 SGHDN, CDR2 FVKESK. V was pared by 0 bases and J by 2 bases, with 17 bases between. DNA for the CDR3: TGTGCCAGCAGCCAAGACAGTCGGGTCGCCAGGGCCTACGAGCAGTACTTC. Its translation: CASSQDSRVARAYEQYF.

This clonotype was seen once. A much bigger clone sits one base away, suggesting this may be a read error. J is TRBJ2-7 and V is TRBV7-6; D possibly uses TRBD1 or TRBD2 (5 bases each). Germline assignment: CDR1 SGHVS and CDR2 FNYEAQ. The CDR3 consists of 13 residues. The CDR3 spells CVSSPGSGGEQYF. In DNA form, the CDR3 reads TGTGTCAGCTCCCCCGGTTCTGGGGGCGAGCAGTACTTC.

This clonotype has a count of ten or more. The CDR3 reads CASSYPRQDNEQFF. In DNA, the CDR3 is TGTGCCAGCAGTTACCCCCGACAGGACAATGAGCAGTTCTTC. The rearrangement links TRBV6-6 to TRBJ2-1; perhaps TRBD1 as D (6 bases). The CDR3 contains 14 residues. In germline, CDR1 is MNHNY, CDR2 SVGAGI (reference sequence). V was clipped by 2 bases and J by 5 bases, with 10 bases between them.

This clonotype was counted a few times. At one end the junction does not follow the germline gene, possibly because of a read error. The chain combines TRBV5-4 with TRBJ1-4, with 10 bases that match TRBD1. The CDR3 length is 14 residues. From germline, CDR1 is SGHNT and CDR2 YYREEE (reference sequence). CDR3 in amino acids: CASSTRDRGEKLFF. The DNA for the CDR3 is TGTGCCAGCAGCACCCGGGACAGGGGAGAAAAATTGTTTTTT.

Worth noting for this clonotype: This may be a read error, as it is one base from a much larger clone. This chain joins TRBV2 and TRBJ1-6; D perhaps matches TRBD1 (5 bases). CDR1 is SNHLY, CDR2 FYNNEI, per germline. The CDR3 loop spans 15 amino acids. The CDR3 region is CASSVGVSYNSPRHF. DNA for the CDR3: TGTGCCAGCAGTGTGGGGGTTAGCTATAATTCACCCCGCCACTTT.

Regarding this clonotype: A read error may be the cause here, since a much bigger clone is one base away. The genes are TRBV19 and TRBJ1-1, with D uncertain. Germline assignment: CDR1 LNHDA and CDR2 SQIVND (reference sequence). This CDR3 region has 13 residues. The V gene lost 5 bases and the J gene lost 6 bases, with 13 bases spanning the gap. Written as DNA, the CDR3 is TGTGCCAGTAGTGTTACGAGCGTGGCTGAAGCTTTCTTT. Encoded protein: CASSVTSVAEAFF.

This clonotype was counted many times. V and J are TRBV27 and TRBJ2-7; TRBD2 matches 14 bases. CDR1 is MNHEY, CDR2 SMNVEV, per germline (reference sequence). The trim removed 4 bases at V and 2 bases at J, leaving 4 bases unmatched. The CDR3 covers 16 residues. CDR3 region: CASSSTTSGGAYEQYF. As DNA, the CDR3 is TGTGCCAGCAGTTCGACGACTAGCGGGGGGGCCTACGAGCAGTACTTC.

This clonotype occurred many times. The CDR3 reads CASSRGGVGTEAFF. CDR3 coding DNA: TGTGCCAGTAGTCGAGGGGGAGTCGGCACTGAAGCTTTCTTT. The chain combines TRBV19 with TRBJ1-1, with D perhaps matching TRBD1 (6 bases). CDR1 is LNHDA and CDR2 is SQIVND in the germline V gene (reference sequence). V was pared by 5 bases and J by 4 bases, with 14 bases between. This CDR3 has 14 residues.

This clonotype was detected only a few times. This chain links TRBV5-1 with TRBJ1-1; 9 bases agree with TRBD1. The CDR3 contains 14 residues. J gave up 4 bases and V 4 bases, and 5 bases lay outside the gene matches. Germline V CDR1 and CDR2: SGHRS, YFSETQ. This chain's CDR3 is CASSGGTGITEAFF. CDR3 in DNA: TGCGCCAGCAGCGGAGGGACAGGGATCACTGAAGCTTTCTTT.

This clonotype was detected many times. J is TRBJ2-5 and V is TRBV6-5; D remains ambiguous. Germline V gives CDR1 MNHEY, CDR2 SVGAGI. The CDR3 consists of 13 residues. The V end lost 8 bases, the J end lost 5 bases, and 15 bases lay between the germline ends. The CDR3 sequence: CASGRGRSETQYF. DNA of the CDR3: TGTGCCAGCGGCCGCGGTCGCAGTGAGACCCAGTACTTC.

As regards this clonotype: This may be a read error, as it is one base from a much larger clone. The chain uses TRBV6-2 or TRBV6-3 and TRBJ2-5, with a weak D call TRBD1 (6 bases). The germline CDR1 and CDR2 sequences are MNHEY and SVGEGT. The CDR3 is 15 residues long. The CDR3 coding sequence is TGTGCCAGCAGCCAAGAGTTCGGACAGCAAGAGACCCGGTACTTC. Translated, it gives CASSQEFGQQETRYF.

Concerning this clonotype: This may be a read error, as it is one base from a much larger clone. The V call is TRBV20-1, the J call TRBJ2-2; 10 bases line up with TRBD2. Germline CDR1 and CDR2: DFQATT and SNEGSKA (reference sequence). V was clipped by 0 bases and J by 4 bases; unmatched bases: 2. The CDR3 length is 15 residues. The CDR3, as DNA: TGCAGTGCTAGAGAAGCGGGAGGGAGCACCGGGGAGCTGTTTTTT. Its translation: CSAREAGGSTGELFF.

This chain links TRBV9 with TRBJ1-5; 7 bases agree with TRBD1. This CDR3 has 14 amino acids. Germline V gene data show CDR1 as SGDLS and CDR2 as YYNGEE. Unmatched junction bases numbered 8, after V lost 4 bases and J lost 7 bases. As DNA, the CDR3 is TGTGCCAGCAGCCCAGAGGGGGCCCAGCAGCCCCAGCATTTT. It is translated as CASSPEGAQQPQHF.

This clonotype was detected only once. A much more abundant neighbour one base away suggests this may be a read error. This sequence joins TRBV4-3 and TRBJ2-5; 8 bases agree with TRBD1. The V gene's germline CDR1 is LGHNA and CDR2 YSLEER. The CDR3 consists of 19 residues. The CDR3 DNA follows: TGCGCCAGCAGCCAAGAAAGGATAGATCGGGACAGGCACCAAGAGGCCCAGTACTTC. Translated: CASSQERIDRDRHQEAQYF.

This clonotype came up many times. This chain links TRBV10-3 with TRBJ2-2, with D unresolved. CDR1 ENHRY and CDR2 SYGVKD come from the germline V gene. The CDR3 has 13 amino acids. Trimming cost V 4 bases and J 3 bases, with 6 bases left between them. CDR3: CAISGPYTGELFF. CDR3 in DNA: TGTGCCATCAGTGGACCCTACACCGGGGAGCTGTTTTTT.

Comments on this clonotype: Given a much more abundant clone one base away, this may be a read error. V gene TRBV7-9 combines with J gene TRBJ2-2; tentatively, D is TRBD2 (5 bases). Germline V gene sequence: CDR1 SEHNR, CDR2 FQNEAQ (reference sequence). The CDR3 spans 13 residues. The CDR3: CASGPSGTGELSF. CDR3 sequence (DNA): TGTGCCAGCGGGCCGTCGGGCACCGGGGAGCTGTCTTTT. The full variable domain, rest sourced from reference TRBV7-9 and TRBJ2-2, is DTGVSQNPRHKITKRGQNVTFRCDPISEHNRLYWYRQTLGQGPEFLTYFQNEAQLEKSRLLSDRFSAERPKGSFSTLEIQRTEQGDSAMYLCASGPSGTGELSFGEGSRLTVL.

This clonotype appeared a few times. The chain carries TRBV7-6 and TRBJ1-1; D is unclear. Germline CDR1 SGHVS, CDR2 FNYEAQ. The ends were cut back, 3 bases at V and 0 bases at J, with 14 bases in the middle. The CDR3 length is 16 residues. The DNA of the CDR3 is TGTGCCAGCAGCTTGATACAGCCGATCATGAACACTGAAGCTTTCTTT. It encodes CASSLIQPIMNTEAFF.